This paragraph reports one TCR beta chain. The data were taken from a study of blood T cell repertoires in COVID-19. V lost 0 bases and J lost 3, with 9 bases in between. The V gene's germline CDR1 is MNHNS and CDR2 SASEGT. CDR3 size: 14 residues. The assay was immunoSEQ multiplex PCR, and TCRdb's table has in-frame clones only and misses some. The table records approximately 77,000 clones, about nine tenths of them present only once. The chain uses TRBV6-1 and TRBJ2-7; D gene uncertain. The origin of this receptor is a woman at least 80 years old with acute or convalescent COVID-19. Sequenced material: peripheral blood. The CDR3 spells CASSEARVSYEQYF. CDR3 nucleotide sequence: TGTGCCAGCAGTGAAGCGCGAGTTAGCTACGAGCAGTACTTC.